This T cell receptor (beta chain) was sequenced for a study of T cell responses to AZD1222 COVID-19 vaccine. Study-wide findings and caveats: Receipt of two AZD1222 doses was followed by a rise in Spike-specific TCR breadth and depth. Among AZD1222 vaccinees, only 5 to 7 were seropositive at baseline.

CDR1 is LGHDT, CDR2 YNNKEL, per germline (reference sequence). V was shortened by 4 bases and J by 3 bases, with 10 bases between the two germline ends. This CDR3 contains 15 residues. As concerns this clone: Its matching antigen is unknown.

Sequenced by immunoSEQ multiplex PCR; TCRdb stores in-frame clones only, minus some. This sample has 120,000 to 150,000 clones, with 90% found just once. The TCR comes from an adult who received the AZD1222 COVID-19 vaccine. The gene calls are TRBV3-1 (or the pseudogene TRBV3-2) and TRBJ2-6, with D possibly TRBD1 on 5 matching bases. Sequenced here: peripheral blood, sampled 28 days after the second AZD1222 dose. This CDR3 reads CASSPPGFGANVLTF. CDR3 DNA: TGTGCCAGCAGCCCCCCAGGGTTTGGGGCCAACGTCCTGACTTTC.